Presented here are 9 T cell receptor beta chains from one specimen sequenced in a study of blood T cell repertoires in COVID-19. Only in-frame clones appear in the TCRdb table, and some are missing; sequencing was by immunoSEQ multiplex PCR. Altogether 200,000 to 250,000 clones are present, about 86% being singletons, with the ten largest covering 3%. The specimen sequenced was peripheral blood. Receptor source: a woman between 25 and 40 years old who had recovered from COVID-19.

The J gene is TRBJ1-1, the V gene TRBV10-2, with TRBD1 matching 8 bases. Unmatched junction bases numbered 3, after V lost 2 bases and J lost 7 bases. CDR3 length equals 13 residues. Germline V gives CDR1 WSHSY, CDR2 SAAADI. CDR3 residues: CASSEDRGGEAFF. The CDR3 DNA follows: TGCGCCAGCAGTGAGGACAGGGGTGGTGAAGCTTTCTTT.

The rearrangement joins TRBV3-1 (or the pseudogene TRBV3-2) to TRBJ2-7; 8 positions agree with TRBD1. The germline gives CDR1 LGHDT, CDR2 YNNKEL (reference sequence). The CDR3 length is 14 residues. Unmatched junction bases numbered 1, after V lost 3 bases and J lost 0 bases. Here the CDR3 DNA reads TGTGCCAGCAGCCAGACAGGGGTCTCCTACGAGCAGTACTTC. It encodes CASSQTGVSYEQYF.

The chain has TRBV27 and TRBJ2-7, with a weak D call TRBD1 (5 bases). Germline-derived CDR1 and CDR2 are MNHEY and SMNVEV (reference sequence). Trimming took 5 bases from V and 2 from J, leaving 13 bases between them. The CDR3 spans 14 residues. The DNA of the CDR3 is TGTGCCAGCAGTGAGGACAAGGTCGCCTACGAGCAGTACTTC. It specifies CASSEDKVAYEQYF.

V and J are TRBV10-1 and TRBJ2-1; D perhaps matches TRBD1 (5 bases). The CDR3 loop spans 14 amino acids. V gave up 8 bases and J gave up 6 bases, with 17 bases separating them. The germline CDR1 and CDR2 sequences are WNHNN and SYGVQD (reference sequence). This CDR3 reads CASPAPDTVNEQFF. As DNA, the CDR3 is TGCGCCAGCCCGGCCCCGGACACCGTCAATGAGCAGTTCTTC.

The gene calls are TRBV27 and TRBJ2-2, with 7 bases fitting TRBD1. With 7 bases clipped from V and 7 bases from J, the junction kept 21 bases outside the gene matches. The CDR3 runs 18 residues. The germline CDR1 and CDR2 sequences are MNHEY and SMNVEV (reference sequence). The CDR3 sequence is CASTVFPLDRVKIGELFF. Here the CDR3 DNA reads TGTGCCAGCACCGTTTTCCCCCTCGACAGGGTAAAGATCGGGGAGCTGTTTTTT.

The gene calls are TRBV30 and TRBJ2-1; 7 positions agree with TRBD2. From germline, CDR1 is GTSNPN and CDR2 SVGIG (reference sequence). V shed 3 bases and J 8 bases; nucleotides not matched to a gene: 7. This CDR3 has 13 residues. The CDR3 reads CAWRGGREYEQFF. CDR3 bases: TGTGCCTGGAGGGGAGGGCGGGAGTATGAGCAGTTCTTC.

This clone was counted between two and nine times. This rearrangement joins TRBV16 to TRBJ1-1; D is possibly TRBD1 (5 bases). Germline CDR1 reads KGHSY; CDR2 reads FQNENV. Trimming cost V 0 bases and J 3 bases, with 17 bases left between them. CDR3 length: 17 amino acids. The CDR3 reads CASSQSGLRGRDTEAFF. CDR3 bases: TGTGCCAGCAGCCAATCGGGTCTCCGGGGGAGAGACACTGAAGCTTTCTTT.

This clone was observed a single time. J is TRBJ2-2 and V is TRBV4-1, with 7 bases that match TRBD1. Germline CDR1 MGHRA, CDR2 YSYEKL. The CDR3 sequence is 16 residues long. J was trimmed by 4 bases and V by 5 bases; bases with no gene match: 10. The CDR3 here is CASSYSGGYSTGELFF. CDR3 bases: TGCGCCAGCAGCTATTCAGGGGGATACTCCACCGGGGAGCTGTTTTTT.

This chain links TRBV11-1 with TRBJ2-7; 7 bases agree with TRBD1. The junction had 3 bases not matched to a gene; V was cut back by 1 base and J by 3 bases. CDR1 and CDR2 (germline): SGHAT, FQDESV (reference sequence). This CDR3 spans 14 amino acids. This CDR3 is CASSLGGTDYEQYF. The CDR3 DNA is TGTGCCAGCAGCTTAGGTGGGACAGACTACGAGCAGTACTTC. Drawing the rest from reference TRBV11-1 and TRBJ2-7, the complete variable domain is EAEVAQSPRYKITEKSQAVAFWCDPISGHATLYWYRQILGQGPELLVQFQDESVVDDSQLPKDRFSAERLKGVDSTLKIQPAELGDSAMYLCASSLGGTDYEQYFGPGTRLTVT.